This T cell receptor (beta chain) came from a study of cytomegalovirus exposure and HLA in healthy donors. Study-wide points: Donor immune exposure was known only as CMV serostatus.

This clone was counted a single time. What it binds is unknown. The PCR had 60 Vbeta and 13 Jbeta primers. Sequenced by immunoSEQ multiplex PCR; TCRdb stores in-frame clones only, minus some. The data contain 150,000 to 200,000 clones, 55% to 65% of them singletons. This receptor was taken from a middle-aged man in good health and CMV-seronegative. The specimen sequenced was PBMCs.

In DNA, the CDR3 is TGTGCCAGCAGCTTAGCGCCTGGGACTAGCACCTACGAGCAGTACTTC. Translation: CASSLAPGTSTYEQYF. The chain links TRBV11-1 to TRBJ2-7; TRBD2 matches at 9 bases. Germline loops: CDR1 SGHAT, CDR2 FQDESV (reference sequence). There are 16 residues in the CDR3. Losses at the gene ends were 0 bases for V and 2 bases for J; bases not matched to a gene: 5. The variable domain in full, completed from reference TRBV11-1 and TRBJ2-7, reads EAEVAQSPRYKITEKSQAVAFWCDPISGHATLYWYRQILGQGPELLVQFQDESVVDDSQLPKDRFSAERLKGVDSTLKIQPAELGDSAMYLCASSLAPGTSTYEQYFGPGTRLTVT.